The text below deals with one TCR beta chain. The ends lost 8 bases at V and 7 bases at J; junction bases unmatched: 14. The CDR3 loop spans 16 amino acids. CDR1 MNHEY and CDR2 SMNVEV come from the germline V gene (reference sequence). This specimen comes from a study of regulatory T cells in long-lasting Graves disease. Building of the TCR beta libraries involved iRepertoire HTBI primers and Arm-PCR of CDR3 regions. TCRdb recomputed calls from the multiplex PCR reads with MiXCR, one row per CDR3 protein. The repertoire holds around 400,000 distinct CDR3 sequences, with approximately 12% as singletons. Stated time point: newly diagnosed GD, antithyroid drugs for less than 3 months. Researchers made the TCR library from RNA that was extracted from PBMCs. One endocrinology department in Xi'an, China, was where patients came from. EDTA tubes received around 9 milliliters of drawn peripheral blood. This sample was shared with a second study, whose subject was T cells in Graves' hyperthyroidism and ophthalmopathy. From that paper: It was considered stable Graves' hyperthyroidism when ophthalmopathy did not progress within 18 months. Diagnostic assessment was based on clinical symptoms, serum thyroxine and TRAb, thyroid ultrasound and orbital computed tomography.

The material sequenced was peripheral blood mononuclear cells (PBMCs), taken at new diagnosis, from a patient treated with antithyroid drugs. This clonotype was sampled from a young woman with Graves disease. This chain links TRBV27 with TRBJ1-2; 12 nucleotides line up with TRBD1. The CDR3 here is CASFGWDRGLFRGYTF. CDR3 sequence (DNA): TGTGCCAGCTTCGGATGGGACAGGGGGCTATTTCGTGGCTACACCTTC.